These 6 T cell receptor beta chains were all obtained from the same sample, sequenced in a study of blood T cells in healthy people across ages. A second PCR of about 6 to 12 cycles used a sample-barcoded 5' primer and a J-beta primer mix. Via MiXCR, TCRdb re-called the 5' RACE reads, giving one row per CDR3 protein. The sample holds 780,000 or so distinct CDR3 sequences, just under 25% seen once. A further study also used this sample, focusing on T cells of mothers and their children.

Sequencing input: blood. These receptors were collected from a boy aged 5-17 years in good health.

This clonotype appeared a few times. The V gene is TRBV6-2 or TRBV6-3, the J gene TRBJ2-7; weak D call: TRBD2 (6 bases). Germline V gene sequence: CDR1 MNHEY, CDR2 SVGEGT. The V end was cut by 4 bases, the J end by 4 bases, with 17 bases between. This CDR3 region has 15 residues. The CDR3: CASSSRLGKLYEQYF. CDR3 nucleotides: TGTGCCAGCAGTTCGAGACTAGGGAAACTTTACGAGCAGTACTTC.

Comment on this clonotype: A read error may account for a junction end that differs from germline. The V call is TRBV6-6, the J call TRBJ2-1; 7 nucleotides align to TRBD1. From germline, CDR1 is MNHNY and CDR2 SVGAGI (reference sequence). The CDR3 runs to 13 residues. The CDR3 DNA reads as TGTGCCAGCAGTAGACAGGGTTCAAATGCGCAGTTCTTC. It is translated as CASSRQGSNAQFF.

This chain links TRBV5-1 with TRBJ2-3; 11 bases fit TRBD1. This CDR3 region has 15 residues. Losses at the gene ends were 2 bases for V and 2 bases for J; bases not matched to a gene: 1. Germline CDR1 is SGHRS and CDR2 is YFSETQ. The CDR3 DNA is TGCGCCAGCAGCTTTGGACAGGGGGCCACAGATACGCAGTATTTT. This gives the protein CASSFGQGATDTQYF.

This clonotype was observed a handful of times. This sequence joins TRBV6-1 and TRBJ2-7, with 9 nucleotides matching TRBD1. CDR3 length equals 13 residues. V shed 3 bases and J 6 bases; nucleotides not matched to a gene: 3. CDR1 is MNHNS and CDR2 is SASEGT in the germline V gene. CDR3 sequence (DNA): TGTGCCAGCAGTGAGACAGGGGGAACCGAGCAGTACTTC. Encoded protein: CASSETGGTEQYF.

The chain links TRBV27 to TRBJ2-7; D is unclear. The V gene lost 5 bases and the J gene lost 3 bases, with 11 bases spanning the gap. This CDR3 is built from 13 residues. Per germline, CDR1 MNHEY and CDR2 SMNVEV (reference sequence). In DNA form, the CDR3 reads TGTGCCAGCAGTCTGACGGCTTACTACGAGCAGTACTTC. Amino acid sequence: CASSLTAYYEQYF.

This clonotype was found a few times. This sequence joins TRBV5-5 and TRBJ2-3, with 8 nucleotides matching TRBD1. V lost 4 bases to trimming and J lost 6 bases; unmatched junction nucleotides: 7. The CDR3 loop spans 14 amino acids. Germline V CDR1 and CDR2: SGHKS, YYEKEE (reference sequence). CDR3 residues: CASSIQGAFDTQYF. DNA for the CDR3: TGTGCCAGCAGCATTCAGGGGGCTTTCGATACGCAGTATTTT.